What follows are 14 T cell receptor beta chains derived from one specimen sequenced in a study of T cells expressing NK-cell markers. After re-calling the 5' RACE reads, TCRdb lists one entry per CDR3 protein, DNA absent. This sample's table reports 300,000 to 450,000 distinct CDR3 sequences. The sequenced material came from blood T cells: a sorted CD56 or NKG2C T cell subset, CD4+ or CD8+ T cells, or bulk PBMC T cells (not recorded which). These TCRs come from a man between 18 and 69 years old in good health.

The gene calls are TRBV5-1 and TRBJ1-1; TCRdb indicates TRBD1, and absent DNA this call remains unverified. From germline, CDR1 is SGHRS and CDR2 YFSETQ. The CDR3 length is 14 residues. The CDR3 loop reads CASRRGAVDTEAFF.

The chain recombines TRBV6-1 with TRBJ1-6; TCRdb outputs TRBD1, but without DNA this stays unchecked. CDR1 and CDR2 from the germline V gene are MNHNS and SASEGT. There are 15 residues in the CDR3. This CDR3 reads CASTPEGTINSPLHF.

The genes are TRBV28 and TRBJ1-2. This CDR3 comprises 15 residues. From germline, CDR1 is MDHEN and CDR2 SYDVKM. This CDR3 reads CASSSGAATNYGYTF.

V is TRBV12-3 or TRBV12-4 and J is TRBJ2-5; TCRdb reports TRBD1, a call that lacks DNA to check it against. This CDR3 is 15 amino acids long. The CDR3 loop is CASRLSAGVEETQYF.

The J gene is TRBJ2-1, the V gene TRBV5-4; TCRdb's D call of TRBD2 is untestable without DNA. The CDR3 consists of 17 residues. Germline V lookup: CDR1 SGHNT, CDR2 YYREEE (reference sequence). CDR3 residues: CASSLAGGLAIYNEQFF.

The rearrangement links TRBV23-1 to TRBJ2-1; TCRdb gives TRBD1 as the D gene, but with no DNA this cannot be confirmed. TRBV23-1 is designated an ORF whose function remains uncertain. This CDR3 contains 14 residues. CDR3 protein: CASTTGGSYNEQFF.

CDR3 in amino acids: CARSLGRAVDEQFF. The rearrangement joins TRBV5-3 to TRBJ2-1; the D gene TCRdb calls, TRBD2, cannot be checked with no DNA. TRBV5-3 is assigned to the ORF class and has an uncertain function. This CDR3 comprises 14 residues.

The rearrangement uses TRBV5-6 and TRBJ2-3; TCRdb returns TRBD2, unconfirmable since there is no DNA. The CDR3 consists of 12 residues. Germline V gene sequence: CDR1 SGHDT, CDR2 YYEEEE. CDR3 in amino acids: CASSFMGRLQYF.

The rearrangement links TRBV7-6 to TRBJ2-1; TCRdb indicates TRBD2, and absent DNA this call remains unverified. CDR3 length: 16 residues. Germline lookup yields CDR1 SGHVS and CDR2 FNYEAQ. The CDR3 here is CASSLVSSGSYNEQFF.

The CDR3 sequence is CASSQSLATRGNTIYF. The chain recombines TRBV5-1 with TRBJ1-3. This CDR3 has 16 amino acids. In germline, CDR1 is SGHRS, CDR2 YFSETQ. Drawing the rest from reference TRBV5-1 and TRBJ1-3, the complete variable domain is KAGVTQTPRYLIKTRGQQVTLSCSPISGHRSVSWYQQTPGQGLQFLFEYFSETQRNKGNFPGRFSGRQFSNSRSEMNVSTLELGDSALYLCASSQSLATRGNTIYFGEGSWLTVV.

The chain links TRBV6-6 to TRBJ1-6. Germline assignment: CDR1 MNHNY and CDR2 SVGAGI (reference sequence). The CDR3 loop spans 11 amino acids. Here the CDR3 reads CASCYNSPLHF.

The V and J genes are TRBV3-1 and TRBJ2-1; as DNA is missing, the TRBD1 call by TCRdb cannot be tested. Germline CDR1 is LGHDT and CDR2 is YNNKEL (reference sequence). This CDR3 contains 15 residues. Here the CDR3 reads CASSPRQGGKFTQFF.

The chain joins TRBV24-1 to TRBJ2-1; TCRdb reports TRBD2, a call that lacks DNA to check it against. This CDR3 comprises 16 residues. The germline gives CDR1 KGHDR, CDR2 SFDVKD. CDR3 residues: CATSGPGLAAYNEQFF.

This chain joins TRBV5-1 and TRBJ2-1. The CDR3 has 16 residues. The V gene's germline CDR1 is SGHRS and CDR2 YFSETQ. CDR3 sequence: CASKNWVGSKSDEQFF.